Following are 27 T cell receptor beta chains from one sample sequenced in a study. The sorted Tregs were CD4+CD25+CD127-/low cells. TCRdb ran MiXCR on the 5' RACE reads and lists one entry per CDR3 protein. The sample contains about 9,000 distinct CDR3 sequences, 40% to 50% of which appear only once. The sequencing sample was made of Tregs sorted from a lymph node. The receptors were gathered from a female donor with breast cancer.

The chain recombines TRBV29-1 with TRBJ1-2; D perhaps matches TRBD1 (5 bases). The V gene lost 4 bases and the J gene lost 4 bases, with 16 bases spanning the gap. Germline-derived CDR1 and CDR2 are SQVTM and ANQGSEA. This CDR3 has 14 amino acids. The CDR3 bases are TGCAGCGTTGCCTTCGGGGACGGGCCCTATGGCTACACCTTC. Its protein is CSVAFGDGPYGYTF.

The chain joins TRBV7-9 to TRBJ1-1, with D hard to call. CDR1 and CDR2 from the germline V gene are SEHNR and FQNEAQ (reference sequence). The V gene lost 5 bases and the J gene lost 0 bases, with 7 bases spanning the gap. The CDR3 has 13 amino acids. The CDR3 loop reads CASSPPVNTEAFF. The CDR3, as DNA: TGTGCCAGCAGCCCGCCGGTGAACACTGAAGCTTTCTTT.

The CDR3 DNA follows: TGTGCCAGCAGTAATCGGCGGACCGAGCAGTACTTC. Translating it yields CASSNRRTEQYF. The V call is TRBV2, the J call TRBJ2-7, with D hard to call. CDR1 is SNHLY, CDR2 FYNNEI, per germline. This CDR3 spans 12 amino acids. Trimming removed 5 bases from V and 6 bases from J, with 11 bases in between.

This clonotype has only a few counts. The V gene is TRBV6-5, the J gene TRBJ1-1; 7 nucleotides agree with TRBD1. The CDR3 length is 15 residues. Trimming took 2 bases from V and 0 from J; bases not matched to a gene: 3. CDR1 is MNHEY, CDR2 SVGAGI, per germline. The CDR3 DNA follows: TGTGCCAGCAGTTACGAGGGACAGTTGAACACTGAAGCTTTCTTT. As protein: CASSYEGQLNTEAFF.

The CDR3 DNA is TGTGCCAGCAGTTGGGGACAGGGAGGAACCCACGAGCAGTACTTC. Its translation is CASSWGQGGTHEQYF. The J gene is TRBJ2-7, the V gene TRBV12-3 or TRBV12-4; 9 positions match TRBD1. The J segment lost 5 bases and the V segment lost 4 bases, leaving 9 bases of the junction unmatched. The CDR3 sequence is 15 residues long.

The J gene is TRBJ1-2, the V gene TRBV2; TRBD1 matches at 7 bases. Per germline, CDR1 SNHLY and CDR2 FYNNEI. The CDR3 contains 13 residues. After removal of 9 bases from V and 2 bases from J, the junction contained 6 bases not matched to a gene. Written as DNA, the CDR3 is TGTGCCAGAACCGGGACAGCAAACTATGGCTACACCTTC. Protein: CARTGTANYGYTF. Using reference TRBV2 and TRBJ1-2 for the parts outside the CDR3, the full variable domain is EPEVTQTPSHQVTQMGQEVILRCVPISNHLYFYWYRQILGQKVEFLVSFYNNEISEKSEIFDDQFSVERPDGSNFTLKIRSTKLEDSAMYFCARTGTANYGYTFGSGTRLTVV.

This clonotype was detected once. The chain links TRBV7-9 to TRBJ2-1, with TRBD2 identical over 11 bases. This CDR3 region has 15 residues. Germline V gene data show CDR1 as SEHNR and CDR2 as FQNEAQ (reference sequence). J lost 6 bases, V lost 5 bases, and 6 bases had no gene match. CDR3 residues: CASSPAGTSGNEQFF. Here the CDR3 DNA reads TGTGCCAGCAGCCCCGCCGGGACTAGCGGCAATGAGCAGTTCTTC. Together with reference TRBV7-9 and TRBJ2-1, the CDR3 gives the full variable domain: DTGVSQNPRHKITKRGQNVTFRCDPISEHNRLYWYRQTLGQGPEFLTYFQNEAQLEKSRLLSDRFSAERPKGSFSTLEIQRTEQGDSAMYLCASSPAGTSGNEQFFGPGTRLTVL.

The chain couples TRBV29-1 to TRBJ1-2; no firm D call. The CDR3 consists of 12 residues. Trimming cost V 4 bases and J 7 bases, with 13 bases left between them. Germline assignment: CDR1 SQVTM and CDR2 ANQGSEA. CDR3 sequence: CSVGPVESGYTF. In nucleotides, the CDR3 is TGCAGCGTTGGTCCCGTTGAGTCTGGCTACACCTTC.

The rearrangement uses TRBV5-1 and TRBJ2-1, with TRBD2 matching 9 bases. Per the germline V gene, CDR1 is SGHRS and CDR2 is YFSETQ. The CDR3 totals 15 residues. V lost 4 bases and J lost 3; bases outside the gene matches: 5. CDR3 amino acids: CASSSAGGIYNEQFF. The DNA for the CDR3 is TGCGCCAGCAGCAGCGCGGGGGGGATCTACAATGAGCAGTTCTTC.

The rearrangement joins TRBV7-9 to TRBJ1-5; 9 bases align to TRBD1. This CDR3 spans 16 amino acids. Germline CDR1 is SEHNR and CDR2 is FQNEAQ (reference sequence). After removal of 1 base from V and 6 bases from J, the junction contained 7 bases not matched to a gene. The CDR3 protein is CASSLEGTGGGQPQHF. CDR3 DNA: TGTGCCAGCAGCTTAGAAGGTACAGGGGGCGGTCAGCCCCAGCATTTT.

The V call is TRBV5-1, the J call TRBJ2-7, with D possibly matching TRBD2 (6 bases). Trimming removed 4 bases at V and 3 bases at J, with 17 bases between. There are 15 residues in the CDR3. CDR1 and CDR2 from the germline V gene are SGHRS and YFSETQ. In DNA form, the CDR3 reads TGCGCCAGCAGCGTCGGCGGGGCAGCCCTCTACGAGCAGTACTTC. This translates into CASSVGGAALYEQYF.

The rearrangement links TRBV4-1 to TRBJ1-2; D unclear. The CDR3 is 13 residues long. Between the trimmed V and J ends, which lost 1 base and 7 bases, there was a span of 10 bases. Per germline, CDR1 MGHRA and CDR2 YSYEKL. The CDR3 DNA is TGCGCCAGCAGCCAAGTCTCGAGCGGTGGCTACACCTTC. Translating gives CASSQVSSGGYTF.

This clonotype turned up a few times. The V and J genes are TRBV4-1 and TRBJ2-1, with D unresolved. Trimming pared 4 bases from V and 6 bases from J, leaving 13 bases between. Germline assignment: CDR1 MGHRA and CDR2 YSYEKL. This CDR3 region has 14 residues. The CDR3 DNA follows: TGCGCCAGCAGCCCCCAAGAGACGAGCAATGAGCAGTTCTTC. This translates into CASSPQETSNEQFF.

Regarding this clonotype: Relative to the germline gene, one junction end is altered; a read error may explain this. The CDR3 coding sequence is TGCGCCAGCAGCCAAGTAGGACTAGCGGAGAACGCCGGGGAGCTGTTTTTT. Protein sequence: CASSQVGLAENAGELFF. The V gene is TRBV4-1, the J gene TRBJ2-2; TRBD2 matches at 10 bases. Germline V lookup: CDR1 MGHRA, CDR2 YSYEKL. The CDR3 has 17 residues.

A few counts support this clonotype. The V call is TRBV7-8, the J call TRBJ2-6, with D perhaps matching TRBD1 or TRBD2 (5 bases each). The CDR3 contains 16 residues. Germline V CDR1 and CDR2: SGHVS, FQNEAQ. With 5 bases removed from V and 0 bases from J, the gap between germline ends came to 11 bases. The DNA for the CDR3 is TGTGCCAGCAGCGCCACCGGGGCCTCTGGGGCCAACGTCCTGACTTTC. It codes for CASSATGASGANVLTF.

As regards this clonotype: Likely a read error: the CDR3 ends without its conserved phenylalanine or tryptophan. V usage is TRBV19 and J usage is TRBJ1-6; 7 nucleotides agree with TRBD1. With 6 bases clipped from V and 4 bases from J, the junction kept 3 bases outside the gene matches. CDR1 and CDR2 (germline): LNHDA, SQIVND (reference sequence). The CDR3 spans 14 residues. This CDR3 is CASSGTAYNSPLHL. CDR3 DNA sequence: TGTGCCAGTAGCGGGACAGCATATAATTCACCCCTCCACCTT.

This clonotype was observed a few times. The gene calls are TRBV29-1 and TRBJ2-3, with D perhaps being TRBD1 or TRBD2 (5 bases each). CDR1 and CDR2 from the germline V gene are SQVTM and ANQGSEA. The V end was cut by 6 bases, the J end by 6 bases, with 19 bases between. This CDR3 is 14 amino acids long. Here the CDR3 reads CSVGVPRARDTQYF. DNA of the CDR3: TGCAGCGTGGGGGTTCCCCGAGCGAGGGATACGCAGTATTTT.

A note on this clonotype: Sequence at one end of the junction differs from germline and may be a read error. This chain links TRBV5-1 with TRBJ2-1; no firm D call. The CDR3 runs to 14 residues. Germline V gives CDR1 SGHRS, CDR2 YFSETQ. The DNA of the CDR3 is TGCGCCAGCGGCTTGGTCTCTTTATACAATGAGCAGTTCTTC. It specifies CASGLVSLYNEQFF. The full variable domain, completed using reference TRBV5-1 and TRBJ2-1, is KAGVTQTPRYLIKTRGQQVTLSCSPISGHRSVSWYQQTPGQGLQFLFEYFSETQRNKGNFPGRFSGRQFSNSRSEMNVSTLELGDSALYLCASGLVSLYNEQFFGPGTRLTVL.

The chain joins TRBV3-1 to TRBJ2-7; D is unresolved. CDR1 is LGHDT, CDR2 YNNKEL, per germline (reference sequence). The CDR3 totals 12 residues. V gave up 0 bases and J gave up 9 bases, with 9 bases separating them. CDR3 bases: TGTGCCAGCAGCCAAGATCTCGGGTGGCAGTACTTC. Translated, it gives CASSQDLGWQYF.

This rearrangement joins TRBV5-1 to TRBJ2-1; TRBD2 is a possible D gene (6 bases). The CDR3 totals 18 residues. The V end lost 4 bases, the J end lost 0 bases, and 20 bases lay between the germline ends. From germline, CDR1 is SGHRS and CDR2 YFSETQ. The CDR3 region is CASSPGSWEQSSYNEQFF. CDR3 DNA: TGCGCCAGCAGCCCCGGGAGTTGGGAACAAAGCTCCTACAATGAGCAGTTCTTC.

V is TRBV7-9 and J is TRBJ2-3; D not certain. CDR3 length: 16 residues. Per the germline V gene, CDR1 is SEHNR and CDR2 is FQNEAQ (reference sequence). V lost 3 bases to trimming and J lost 0 bases, with 13 bases between them. The CDR3 region has the DNA TGTGCCAGCAGCTTTAACGGGCCCCCTAGCACAGATACGCAGTATTTT. Protein sequence: CASSFNGPPSTDTQYF.

The rearrangement joins TRBV5-4 to TRBJ2-1, with 8 positions matching TRBD1. The CDR3 totals 15 residues. CDR1 and CDR2 from the germline V gene are SGHNT and YYREEE (reference sequence). V lost 4 bases, J lost 7 bases, and 10 bases stayed unmatched. CDR3 sequence (DNA): TGTGCCAGCAGCCAAGTCAGACAGGGGAGGAATGAGCAGTTCTTC. Translating it yields CASSQVRQGRNEQFF.

This clonotype was seen once. The chain recombines TRBV30 with TRBJ2-7, with a tentative D call TRBD2 (5 bases). Trimming cost V 3 bases and J 7 bases, with 19 bases left between them. Germline loops: CDR1 GTSNPN, CDR2 SVGIG (reference sequence). This CDR3 contains 14 residues. CDR3 region: CAWSLFWPGGEQYF. CDR3 sequence (DNA): TGTGCCTGGAGCCTCTTCTGGCCGGGCGGGGAGCAGTACTTC.

The genes are TRBV2 and TRBJ2-4, with D perhaps matching TRBD2 (5 bases). The germline CDR1 and CDR2 sequences are SNHLY and FYNNEI. V lost 4 bases and J lost 0, with 16 bases in between. The CDR3 has 17 amino acids. This chain's CDR3 is CASSGTERLIAKNIQYF. CDR3 coding DNA: TGTGCCAGCAGTGGAACGGAGCGGCTTATAGCCAAAAACATTCAGTACTTC.

This clonotype appeared a few times. Relative to the germline gene, one junction end is altered; a read error may explain this. For the CDR3, the DNA is TGTGCCAGCAGTTTTGACAGGGAGAATTCGCCCCTCCACTTT. Its translation: CASSFDRENSPLHF. V is TRBV6-5 and J is TRBJ1-6, with 7 bases aligning to TRBD1. In germline, CDR1 is MNHEY, CDR2 SVGAGI. The CDR3 totals 14 residues.

The genes are TRBV7-2 and TRBJ2-1; 11 bases map to TRBD2. Trimming at V came to 1 base and at J to 10 bases, leaving 6 bases not matched to a gene. Per the germline V gene, CDR1 is SGHTA and CDR2 is FQGNSA. CDR3 length equals 15 residues. DNA of the CDR3: TGTGCCAGCAGCTTAGTTACTAGCGGGAGCCCCGAGCAGTTCTTC. Translated: CASSLVTSGSPEQFF.

This clonotype showed up just once. A much larger clone lies a single base off, so this may be a read error. This sequence joins TRBV6-4 and TRBJ2-1; no definite D call. In germline, CDR1 is MRHNA, CDR2 SNTAGT. Trimming stripped 4 bases from V and 6 bases from J, with 16 bases between. The CDR3 sequence is 15 residues long. Here the CDR3 reads CASSVEQNLVNEQFF. The CDR3 coding sequence is TGTGCCAGCAGTGTCGAGCAGAATCTGGTCAATGAGCAGTTCTTC.